A single sample gave rise to the 8 T cell receptor beta chains below, sequenced in a study of T-cell reconstitution after alpha-beta-depleted transplantation in children. Unique molecular identifiers were incorporated when the TCRbeta library was constructed. TCRdb fed the PCR reads into MiXCR, producing one record per CDR3 protein. The sample holds some 150,000 distinct CDR3 sequences, around 8.5% seen once. The sequences come from PBMCs, mostly from graft donor cells, collected 180 days after TCRalphabeta/CD19-depleted stem cell transplant. These receptor sequences come from a female patient aged 2-9 years who had a stem cell transplant for congenital amegakaryocytic thrombocytopenia, so the T cells may come from the graft donor.

This clonotype showed up just a few times. The chain has TRBV4-2 and TRBJ2-1; 13 bases match TRBD2. Germline CDR1 reads LGHNA; CDR2 reads YNFKEQ. The V and J ends lost 1 base and 4 bases, in that order; junction bases with no gene match: 1. This CDR3 comprises 16 residues. DNA for the CDR3: TGTGCCAGCAGCCAAGGGGGACTAGCGGGGTACAATGAGCAGTTCTTC. Translation: CASSQGGLAGYNEQFF.

Many counts were recorded for this clonotype. This rearrangement joins TRBV7-2 to TRBJ1-6, with a possible D match to TRBD1 (5 bases). V lost 5 bases to trimming and J lost 6 bases, with 11 bases between them. This CDR3 contains 14 residues. Germline loops: CDR1 SGHTA, CDR2 FQGNSA. In DNA form, the CDR3 reads TGTGCCAGCAGCCGGGACGGCGTTAATTCACCCCTCCACTTT. Protein sequence: CASSRDGVNSPLHF. The variable domain in full, with the rest retrieved from reference TRBV7-2 and TRBJ1-6, is GAGVSQSPSNKVTEKGKDVELRCDPISGHTALYWYRQSLGQGLEFLIYFQGNSAPDKSGLPSDRFSAERTGGSVSTLTIQRTQQEDSAVYLCASSRDGVNSPLHFGNGTRLTVT.

Details on this clonotype: This may arise from a read error, as a much more abundant clone is one base away. This sequence joins TRBV12-3 or TRBV12-4 and TRBJ2-7, with a possible D match to TRBD2 (6 bases). The CDR3 length is 14 residues. CDR3 sequence reads: CTSSFGDGGYEQYF. For the CDR3, the DNA is TGTACCAGCAGTTTTGGAGACGGGGGCTACGAGCAGTACTTC.

CDR3 coding DNA: TGTGCCAGCAGCCCCCAGACAGGCTACCGCTACGAGCAGTACTTC. Protein sequence: CASSPQTGYRYEQYF. This chain connects TRBV28 to TRBJ2-7; D perhaps matches TRBD1 (6 bases). V lost 6 bases and J lost 3, with 18 bases in between. Germline CDR1 is MDHEN and CDR2 is SYDVKM. This CDR3 is 15 amino acids long.

To note about this clonotype: This could be a read error, since a much larger clone is one nucleotide away. The gene calls are TRBV29-1 and TRBJ2-3, with a tentative D call TRBD2 (6 bases). The CDR3 sequence is 14 residues long. Germline loops: CDR1 SQVTM, CDR2 ANQGSEA. Written as DNA, the CDR3 is TGCTGCGTTGAAGTGGGCACTAGCAGCGGTACGCAGTATTTT. Translation: CCVEVGTSSGTQYF.

This clonotype has at least ten counts. The chain couples TRBV28 to TRBJ2-2, with 9 bases aligning to TRBD1. The CDR3 runs to 17 residues. Trimming at V came to 6 bases and at J to 4 bases, leaving 12 bases not matched to a gene. Germline CDR1 is MDHEN and CDR2 is SYDVKM. CDR3 DNA: TGTGCCAGCAGCCGAAGGTCGCTGGACAGGGGCACCGGGGAGCTGTTTTTT. It codes for CASSRRSLDRGTGELFF.

The chain has TRBV5-4 and TRBJ2-3; D ambiguous. The CDR3 length is 16 residues. Germline loops: CDR1 SGHNT, CDR2 YYREEE (reference sequence). Trimming took 0 bases from V and 4 from J, leaving 15 bases between them. The CDR3 bases are TGTGCCAGCAGCTTGGCCCATCTGGACCCGGCAGATACGCAGTATTTT. The encoded protein is CASSLAHLDPADTQYF.

In its sample, this clonotype was seen many times. The chain combines TRBV12-3 or TRBV12-4 with TRBJ2-2, with 7 bases that match TRBD2. J gave up 1 base and V 5 bases, and 7 bases lay outside the gene matches. The CDR3 is 16 amino acids. CDR3 loop: CASSPRQRENTGELFF. For the CDR3, the DNA is TGTGCCAGCAGTCCCCGTCAGCGGGAGAACACCGGGGAGCTGTTTTTT.